The 18 T cell receptor beta chains in this list originate from one sample, sequenced in a study of blood T cell repertoires in COVID-19. Only in-frame clones appear in the TCRdb table, and some are missing; sequencing was by immunoSEQ multiplex PCR. This sample has about 160,000 clones, with over 85% found just once. Sequencing was carried out using peripheral blood. All receptors derive from an older woman with COVID-19, enrolled during active disease.

The chain uses TRBV6-2 or TRBV6-3 and TRBJ1-1; D remains unclear. This CDR3 contains 14 residues. CDR1 is MNHEY and CDR2 is SVGEGT in the germline V gene. The germline V and J ends were trimmed by 4 bases and 0 bases, with 9 bases remaining between them. Here the CDR3 reads CASSSASMNTEAFF. The DNA of the CDR3 is TGTGCCAGCAGTTCCGCCAGTATGAACACTGAAGCTTTCTTT.

This rearrangement joins TRBV19 to TRBJ2-3; 9 bases map to TRBD1. The CDR3 consists of 15 residues. Germline V gene data show CDR1 as LNHDA and CDR2 as SQIVND (reference sequence). V shed 5 bases and J 2 bases; nucleotides not matched to a gene: 5. The CDR3 region has the DNA TGTGCCAGTAGTTCCGGGACAGGGAACACAGATACGCAGTATTTT. Encoded protein: CASSSGTGNTDTQYF.

This clone was found once. CDR3 amino acids: CATSDGGLGGELFF. In DNA form, the CDR3 reads TGTGCCACCAGTGATGGGGGACTTGGCGGGGAGCTGTTTTTT. The chain links TRBV24-1 to TRBJ2-2; perhaps TRBD2 as D (6 bases). Per the germline V gene, CDR1 is KGHDR and CDR2 is SFDVKD. This CDR3 region has 14 residues. The V gene lost 3 bases and the J gene lost 7 bases, with 11 bases spanning the gap.

V and J are TRBV19 and TRBJ2-2, with 10 nucleotides matching TRBD1. Trimming took 5 bases from V and 3 from J; bases not matched to a gene: 0. Germline lookup yields CDR1 LNHDA and CDR2 SQIVND (reference sequence). This CDR3 contains 14 residues. CDR3 DNA sequence: TGTGCCAGTAGTGGACAGGGGGACACCGGGGAGCTGTTTTTT. Its translation: CASSGQGDTGELFF.

J is TRBJ2-3 and V is TRBV29-1, with D perhaps TRBD2 (6 bases). This CDR3 has 14 amino acids. Trimming pared 2 bases from V and 0 bases from J, leaving 9 bases between. Per the germline V gene, CDR1 is SQVTM and CDR2 is ANQGSEA. CDR3 in amino acids: CSVERGTSTDTQYF. CDR3 DNA sequence: TGCAGCGTTGAAAGAGGGACTAGCACAGATACGCAGTATTTT.

The rearrangement uses TRBV4-3 and TRBJ1-5; the D is unclear. CDR3 length: 18 residues. V gave up 2 bases and J gave up 5 bases, with 22 bases separating them. Germline-derived CDR1 and CDR2 are LGHNA and YSLEER. The CDR3 sequence: CASSQNRWRDPEDQPQHF. The DNA for the CDR3 is TGCGCCAGCAGCCAAAATCGGTGGAGGGATCCGGAAGATCAGCCCCAGCATTTT.

The chain is built from TRBV2 and TRBJ1-3; 7 nucleotides match TRBD1. CDR3 length equals 12 residues. CDR1 and CDR2 (germline): SNHLY, FYNNEI. J lost 8 bases, V lost 4 bases, and 2 bases had no gene match. In nucleotides, the CDR3 is TGTGCCAGCAGTGCCAGGGGGGACACCATATATTTT. It encodes CASSARGDTIYF.

This chain links TRBV7-9 with TRBJ1-2; TRBD1 matches at 10 bases. The CDR3 is 13 amino acids. The germline V gene has CDR1 SEHNR and CDR2 FQNEAQ (reference sequence). Trimming cost V 1 base and J 8 bases; bases outside gene matches: 1. CDR3 bases: TGTGCCAGCAGCTTAGGGACAGGGGGAGGCTACACCTTC. Protein sequence: CASSLGTGGGYTF.

V is TRBV19 and J is TRBJ1-4; possibly TRBD1 for D (6 bases). Trimming stripped 4 bases from V and 6 bases from J, with 18 bases between. The CDR3 has 16 amino acids. Germline V lookup: CDR1 LNHDA, CDR2 SQIVND (reference sequence). In nucleotides, the CDR3 is TGTGCCAGTAGTACCGGGGCGTGGTACAGGGATGAAAAACTGTTTTTT. The encoded protein is CASSTGAWYRDEKLFF.

V and J are TRBV5-1 and TRBJ2-1, with TRBD2 as a possible D gene (7 bases). This CDR3 is 15 amino acids long. The germline V and J ends were trimmed by 6 bases and 4 bases, with 17 bases remaining between them. Germline V gene data show CDR1 as SGHRS and CDR2 as YFSETQ. This CDR3 reads CASTAGAGTYNEQFF. The DNA for the CDR3 is TGCGCCAGCACGGCGGGGGCCGGGACTTACAATGAGCAGTTCTTC.

This chain links TRBV4-3 with TRBJ1-2; 10 bases line up with TRBD1. The CDR3 has 15 residues. Trimming took 0 bases from V and 3 from J; bases not matched to a gene: 1. Per the germline V gene, CDR1 is LGHNA and CDR2 is YSLEER. The CDR3 DNA follows: TGCGCCAGCAGCCAAGAAGGGACAGGGGACTATGGCTACACCTTC. Protein product: CASSQEGTGDYGYTF.

V usage is TRBV5-8 and J usage is TRBJ1-3; D call uncertain. Trimming took 4 bases from V and 3 from J, leaving 14 bases between them. Germline-derived CDR1 and CDR2 are SGHTS and YDEGEE. This CDR3 contains 15 residues. CDR3 nucleotide sequence: TGTGCCAGCAGCACGAGAGTGTTTGGTGGAAACACCATATATTTT. Encoded protein: CASSTRVFGGNTIYF.

The chain joins TRBV18 to TRBJ1-3, with a tentative D call TRBD1 (5 bases). This CDR3 is built from 15 residues. V was clipped by 0 bases and J by 2 bases, with 8 bases between them. Germline CDR1 KGHSH, CDR2 LQKENI. Written as DNA, the CDR3 is TGTGCCAGCTCACCACCCGGCAGGGCTGGAAACACCATATATTTT. Translation: CASSPPGRAGNTIYF.

The V gene is TRBV27, the J gene TRBJ2-3; a weak D match, TRBD1 (6 bases). Germline values: CDR1 MNHEY, CDR2 SMNVEV (reference sequence). Deletions cut 5 bases from V and 9 bases from J, with 12 bases between. There are 12 residues in the CDR3. The CDR3, as DNA: TGTGCCAGCAGTCCCAGGACAGCAACGCAGTATTTT. It yields the protein CASSPRTATQYF.

The CDR3 loop reads CASSLGSGGNNEQFF. The CDR3 DNA reads as TGTGCCAGCAGTCTAGGGTCGGGGGGGAACAATGAGCAGTTCTTC. The V call is TRBV2, the J call TRBJ2-1; 8 nucleotides agree with TRBD2. Trimming took 5 bases from V and 5 from J; bases not matched to a gene: 8. The CDR3 runs to 15 residues. CDR1 and CDR2 (germline): SNHLY, FYNNEI.

The chain carries TRBV2 and TRBJ1-2; D gene uncertain. Trimming removed 9 bases at V and 5 bases at J, with 22 bases between. The CDR3 sequence is 15 residues long. Germline loops: CDR1 SNHLY, CDR2 FYNNEI. CDR3 protein: CASGGQDHPGYGYTF. DNA for the CDR3: TGTGCCAGTGGAGGGCAGGACCACCCGGGGTATGGCTACACCTTC.

This clone came up once. CDR3 bases: TGTGCCAGCAGCCTACGCGACAGGGTGGGGGAAAAACTGTTTTTT. Protein: CASSLRDRVGEKLFF. The chain carries TRBV3-1 (or the pseudogene TRBV3-2) and TRBJ1-4; TRBD1 aligns across 7 bases. The junction had 10 bases not matched to a gene; V was cut back by 4 bases and J by 8 bases. The CDR3 runs 15 residues. From germline, CDR1 is LGHDT and CDR2 YNNKEL (reference sequence).

V is TRBV6-5 and J is TRBJ1-2; 7 bases align to TRBD1. The CDR3 has 14 residues. Losses at the gene ends were 7 bases for V and 3 bases for J; bases not matched to a gene: 8. Germline V CDR1 and CDR2: MNHEY, SVGAGI. CDR3 coding DNA: TGTGCCAGCACTGGGACAGCGGGTGACTATGGCTACACCTTC. Encoded protein: CASTGTAGDYGYTF.